Sequencing of this T cell receptor (beta chain) was carried out in a study of T cell responses to AZD1222 COVID-19 vaccine. Study-level information: Both about-4-week and about-12-week second-dose recipients were combined. Findings of the study overall: Only 5 to 7 individuals given AZD1222 were seropositive at baseline. Reportedly, nearly half of unique spike TCRs recognized epitopes outside B.1.351/B.1.1.7 mutations. Repertoire sampling happened only post peak T cell response.

Measured with immunoSEQ multiplex PCR; TCRdb has only the in-frame clones, and not every one. The data hold roughly 100,000 clones, with more than 85% observed a single time. Of note for this clone: Its antigen remains unknown.

In germline, CDR1 is SGHKS, CDR2 YYEKEE (reference sequence). Trimming cost V 7 bases and J 6 bases, with 23 bases left between them. The CDR3 loop spans 16 amino acids. The chain joins TRBV5-5 to TRBJ1-5; D is possibly TRBD1 (6 bases). The sequence derives from an adult in good health. This sample comprised peripheral blood, obtained on day 0 of AZD1222 vaccination. CDR3 amino acids: CASGLSGTRGAQPQHF. For the CDR3, the DNA is TGTGCCAGCGGCCTCTCCGGGACAAGGGGGGCTCAGCCCCAGCATTTT. The whole variable domain, filled in from reference TRBV5-5 and TRBJ1-5, reads DAGVTQSPTHLIKTRGQQVTLRCSPISGHKSVSWYQQVLGQGPQFIFQYYEKEERGRGNFPDRFSARQFPNYSSELNVNALLLGDSALYLCASGLSGTRGAQPQHFGDGTRLSIL.